What follows is one T cell receptor (beta chain) and its context. Its antigen has not been determined. Compared with germline, one end of the junction differs, possibly owing to a read error. The data derive from a study of tumor and adjacent non-tumor tissue in lung cancer (dated by TCRdb to the late 2010s). Regarding the research as a whole: The cohort included more than 9 adenocarcinoma, a couple of squamous cell carcinoma and 1 small cell lung cancer patients. Around 30 paired specimens, one tumor and one normal lung sample per patient, were profiled by TCRbeta CDR3 sequencing. Among the 15 or so patients, ages ranged from about 30 to 80 years, about 10 were men and 5 were women, and disease was TNM stage I to III. A total of 95 million to 150 million productive TCRbeta reads were generated by sequencing, corresponding to an average of roughly 4 million reads per sample. Bulk TCRbeta repertoires were compared between lung tumor tissue and matched distant non-tumor lung tissue obtained from around 14 lung cancer patients.

RNA was isolated from bulk, unsorted tissue, and RNA quality was assessed with a NanoDrop ND-1000 and an Agilent 2100. Distant non-tumor tissue taken more than 3 cm from the tumor edge was used as the normal lung sample. Newly diagnosed lung cancer patients without prior chemotherapy who had been admitted for thoracic surgery in China between August and November 2014 were enrolled as donors. The study excluded patients who had received radiotherapy or chemotherapy before or who had another cancer at the same time. Surgical tissue pieces of roughly 1-2.2 cm3 were preserved in RNAlater solution and were kept at -80 degrees C until use. The germline V gene supplies CDR1 MGHRA and CDR2 YSYEKL. The CDR3, cysteine through phenylalanine, is 16 amino acids long. Left in the record is the CDR3 DNA by itself, 48 bases read in frame from the first base. Libraries were built with multiplex PCR. Sequenced on an Illumina HiSeq 2500. TCRbeta libraries were built by three rounds of nested PCR using primers (Table S4), following protocols modified from ARM-PCR. Before sequencing, PCR products of 200-500 bp were cut from the gel and purified using the QIAquick gel extraction kit. The source study handled its data this way. Reads were cleaned using Trimmomatic, were merged into complete CDR3 sequences using FLASH, and were assigned to V(D)J germline segments using MiTCR. Clonal diversity was computed as the inverse Simpson's index with VDJtools. In-frame sequences without a premature stop codon were defined as productive reads. The public sequencing data were trimmed at Q25 with fastp and processed into clonotypes with MiXCR by TCRdb, which kept only in-frame beta chains. Rows with a matching CDR3 protein are joined into one entry that keeps the most common DNA and genes. The V and J calls were determined by TCRdb, not by the authors. The sample contains some 100,000 distinct CDR3 sequences, 60% to 80% of them found a single time. The leading ten clones occupy roughly a fifth of the sample.

General study outcomes and caveats: The top 100 clones made up a significantly larger cumulative share of the repertoire in normal lung than in tumor tissue. Younger patients had significantly higher TCR diversity, and higher tumor TCR diversity was associated with shorter overall and disease-free survival. Tumor tissue showed significantly higher TCR diversity (inverse Simpson) than normal lung tissue, at 431.37 vs 166.20 (P = 0.0075, Mann-Whitney U test). The methods do not name the sequencing platform or mention unique molecular identifiers. Peripheral blood was not sequenced, so blood TCRbeta repertoires in these lung cancer patients were not examined. With only approximately 16 patients in the cohort, the authors noted that larger samples and more detailed clinical data are needed.

This chain joins TRBV4-1 to TRBJ2-2; TRBD2 might be the D gene, on 6 matching bases. Sequences were obtained from distant non-tumor lung tissue. The sequence was obtained from a man younger than 40 with non-small cell lung cancer. The bases are TGCGCCAGCAGCCAAGATAGCCTAGCGATGGCCGAGGAGCTGGTTTTT. It encodes CASSQDSLAMAEELVF.